One sample yielded the 28 T cell receptor beta chains listed below, sequenced in a study of glioma-infiltrating T cells. TCR alpha and beta CDR3 regions were amplified from RNA using iRepertoire nested multiplex PCR. TCRdb reanalysed the multiplex PCR reads using MiXCR and keeps one entry per CDR3 protein. This table holds some 190,000 distinct CDR3 sequences, approximately 30% found once. Material for sequencing was glioma tissue, nonneoplastic brain tissue, or PBMCs (not recorded which). The receptors come from a human donor with low-grade glioma or glioblastoma, undergoing nonglioma brain surgery, or in good health (not recorded which).

This clonotype has a handful of counts. The rearrangement uses TRBV6-6 and TRBJ2-1; 9 bases line up with TRBD2. In germline, CDR1 is MNHNY, CDR2 SVGAGI (reference sequence). CDR3 size: 13 residues. V lost 2 bases and J lost 10; bases outside the gene matches: 3. The CDR3 DNA sequence: TGTGCCAGCAGTTACGGACTAGCGAACGAGCAGTTCTTC. Translated: CASSYGLANEQFF.

This clonotype has a count of ten or more. The rearrangement joins TRBV12-3 or TRBV12-4 to TRBJ1-2; D is ambiguous. V was shortened by 3 bases and J by 10 bases, with 9 bases between the two germline ends. The CDR3 runs 11 residues. This CDR3 reads CASSLGDFYTF. The CDR3 DNA follows: TGTGCCAGCAGTTTGGGTGATTTCTACACCTTC.

In this sample, this clonotype turned up many times. The rearrangement links TRBV6-1 to TRBJ2-4; weak D call: TRBD1 (5 bases). Germline CDR1 MNHNS, CDR2 SASEGT. This CDR3 spans 13 amino acids. The V and J ends lost 5 bases and 12 bases respectively, with 17 bases between them. The CDR3 DNA reads TGTGCCAGCAGTACCCAGCCAGGGCCGGCTCAGTACTTC. It translates to CASSTQPGPAQYF.

The chain is built from TRBV5-4 and TRBJ2-7; D gene ambiguous. V dropped 7 bases and J dropped 5 bases, with 16 bases sitting between them. This CDR3 comprises 13 residues. Germline V gives CDR1 SGHNT, CDR2 YYREEE (reference sequence). The CDR3 spells CASRIEVNHEQYF. CDR3 nucleotide sequence: TGTGCCAGCCGAATAGAAGTCAACCACGAGCAGTACTTC.

The chain is built from TRBV19 and TRBJ2-5; weak D call: TRBD2 (6 bases). Per germline, CDR1 LNHDA and CDR2 SQIVND (reference sequence). The CDR3 has 11 residues. Trimming pared 5 bases from V and 11 bases from J, leaving 12 bases between. CDR3 nucleotide sequence: TGTGCCAGTAGTCTTACCGGGACTCAGTACTTC. Its protein is CASSLTGTQYF.

This clonotype showed up many times. V usage is TRBV19 and J usage is TRBJ1-2; D unresolved. The CDR3 is made up of 13 amino acids. V gave up 3 bases and J gave up 4 bases, with 9 bases separating them. CDR1 and CDR2 (germline): LNHDA, SQIVND (reference sequence). The CDR3 loop is CASSMESPYGYTF. Written as DNA, the CDR3 is TGTGCCAGTAGTATGGAGAGTCCCTATGGCTACACCTTC.

Turning to this clonotype: A clone one base away is much larger, so this may be a read error. This chain uses TRBV12-3 or TRBV12-4 with TRBJ1-5, with no clear D. The CDR3 is made up of 13 amino acids. V was clipped by 3 bases and J by 5 bases, with 8 bases between them. The CDR3: CASSFRLHQPQHF. CDR3 sequence (DNA): TGTGCCAGCAGTTTCCGGCTCCATCAGCCCCAGCATTTT.

This clonotype was found many times. This chain joins TRBV2 and TRBJ2-3; D is uncertain. The germline gives CDR1 SNHLY, CDR2 FYNNEI. Trimming pared 4 bases from V and 5 bases from J, leaving 7 bases between. This CDR3 contains 12 residues. For the CDR3, the DNA is TGTGCCAGCAGTGCCTACCTAGATACGCAGTATTTT. This gives the protein CASSAYLDTQYF.

The chain uses TRBV5-4 and TRBJ2-2; D remains ambiguous. The CDR3 contains 14 residues. The ends were cut back, 6 bases at V and 0 bases at J, with 9 bases in the middle. Germline V CDR1 and CDR2: SGHNT, YYREEE (reference sequence). The CDR3 reads CASNFDPNTGELFF. CDR3 coding DNA: TGTGCCAGCAACTTCGACCCGAACACCGGGGAGCTGTTTTTT.

This clonotype was found once. A clone one base away is much larger, so this may be a read error. The chain joins TRBV19 to TRBJ2-5; TRBD1 matches 7 bases. The CDR3 is 13 residues long. Germline loops: CDR1 LNHDA, CDR2 SQIVND (reference sequence). This CDR3 is CAGSHDRVETQYF. Here the CDR3 DNA reads TGTGCCGGTAGTCACGACAGGGTGGAGACCCAGTACTTC.

V and J are TRBV11-2 and TRBJ2-3; TRBD2 aligns across 13 bases. CDR3 length: 18 amino acids. Losses at the gene ends were 5 bases for V and 0 bases for J; bases not matched to a gene: 8. In germline, CDR1 is SGHAT, CDR2 FQNNGV. Here the CDR3 DNA reads TGTGCCAGCAGCCTCCGACTAGCGGGGGGACCTAGCACAGATACGCAGTATTTT. Its protein is CASSLRLAGGPSTDTQYF.

As concerns this clonotype: This clone may be a read error of a much larger clone one base away. Without the conserved terminal phenylalanine or tryptophan, this CDR3 likely stems from a read error. This chain connects TRBV5-1 to TRBJ1-6; maybe TRBD1 (5 bases). The CDR3 is made up of 13 amino acids. In germline, CDR1 is SGHRS, CDR2 YFSETQ. V lost 7 bases and J 8 bases, leaving 13 bases between the germline ends. CDR3 loop: CASAATRDSPLHS. CDR3 DNA sequence: TGCGCCAGCGCAGCTACCAGGGATTCACCCCTCCACTCT.

Worth noting for this clonotype: The junction departs from germline at one end; a sequencing error may be responsible. The chain combines TRBV6-1 with TRBJ1-5, with unresolved D. Germline V lookup: CDR1 MNHNS, CDR2 SASEGT. The CDR3 is 16 amino acids. The CDR3 here is CASSPADRGSNKPQHF. The CDR3 DNA reads as TGTGCCAGCAGTCCGGCCGATCGGGGTAGCAATAAGCCCCAGCATTTT.

This clonotype was seen at least ten times. V and J are TRBV5-4 and TRBJ2-1; weak D call: TRBD1 (5 bases). The CDR3 runs 14 residues. Looked up from germline, CDR1 is SGHNT and CDR2 is YYREEE (reference sequence). Trimming cost V 4 bases and J 10 bases, with 18 bases left between them. Here the CDR3 DNA reads TGTGCCAGCAGCATGAGACAGTTACAGGAGGAGCAGTTCTTC. This translates into CASSMRQLQEEQFF.

In this sample, this clonotype turned up once. A much larger clone lies a single base off, so this may be a read error. CDR3 region: CASRSRDAPSYQQYF. The CDR3 DNA sequence: TGTGCCAGCAGAAGCCGGGACGCCCCCTCCTACCAGCAGTACTTC. The V gene is TRBV2, the J gene TRBJ2-7; perhaps D is TRBD1 or TRBD2 (5 bases each). The CDR3 is made up of 15 amino acids. Per the germline V gene, CDR1 is SNHLY and CDR2 is FYNNEI. Full variable domain (missing parts from reference TRBV2 and TRBJ2-7): EPEVTQTPSHQVTQMGQEVILRCVPISNHLYFYWYRQILGQKVEFLVSFYNNEISEKSEIFDDQFSVERPDGSNFTLKIRSTKLEDSAMYFCASRSRDAPSYQQYFGPGTRLTVT.

Comments on this clonotype: Possible read error: a much larger clone is one base away. CDR3 region: CASSPLAGGPNEQYF. The CDR3 DNA follows: TGTGCCAGCAGCCCGTTAGCGGGAGGGCCCAACGAGCAGTACTTC. J is TRBJ2-7 and V is TRBV7-9, with 11 positions matching TRBD2. The length of the CDR3 is 15 residues. Losses at the gene ends were 5 bases for V and 5 bases for J; bases not matched to a gene: 8. In germline, CDR1 is SEHNR, CDR2 FQNEAQ (reference sequence).

This clonotype was seen once. The chain joins TRBV19 to TRBJ2-5; no reliable D call. Gene TRBJ2-7 matches the end of the DNA better, so the J call may be wrong. The CDR3 extends over 15 amino acids. CDR1 is LNHDA, CDR2 SQIVND, per germline (reference sequence). The CDR3 bases are TGTGCCAGTAGTATGGAAAGTTCCCCCCGCTACGAGCAGTACTTC. Protein: CASSMESSPRYEQYF.

The chain has TRBV27 and TRBJ1-6; unclear D gene. The V and J ends lost 5 bases and 18 bases respectively, with 20 bases between them. Germline CDR1 is MNHEY and CDR2 is SMNVEV (reference sequence). CDR3 length: 13 amino acids. The CDR3 spells CASSLQYNSPPHF. The CDR3 DNA reads as TGTGCCAGCAGTCTACAATATAATTCACCACCCCACTTT.

Comments on this clonotype: A read error may account for a junction end that differs from germline. This sequence joins TRBV27 and TRBJ1-1; D unclear. This CDR3 region has 18 residues. Germline V gives CDR1 MNHEY, CDR2 SMNVEV (reference sequence). CDR3 in amino acids: CASILTPLCAVIFADAFF. The CDR3 DNA is TGTGCCAGCATTTTAACTCCATTATGTGCAGTCATCTTCGCTGACGCTTTCTTT.

The rearrangement uses TRBV19 and TRBJ1-3; D is possibly TRBD1 (6 bases). V lost 4 bases to trimming and J lost 0 bases, with 16 bases between them. Germline V gene lookup returns CDR1 LNHDA and CDR2 SQIVND (reference sequence). The CDR3 loop spans 17 amino acids. The CDR3 region has the DNA TGTGCCAGTAGTACAGACGGACAGCCCGCCTCTGGAAACACCATATATTTT. This translates into CASSTDGQPASGNTIYF.

V is TRBV7-6 and J is TRBJ2-7; D not resolved. CDR1 SGHVS and CDR2 FNYEAQ come from the germline V gene. Trimming stripped 1 base from V and 2 bases from J, with 15 bases between. The CDR3 runs to 16 residues. Written as DNA, the CDR3 is TGTGCCAGCAGCTTAGTTTCAGGCGCCGGAACCTACGAGCAGTACTTC. Protein: CASSLVSGAGTYEQYF.

With respect to this clonotype: The CDR3 ends on some other residue instead of the conserved phenylalanine or tryptophan, so this is likely a read error. The V gene is TRBV20-1, the J gene TRBJ2-5; 9 bases align to TRBD2. The better agreement between TRBJ2-7 and the DNA end casts doubt on the J call. Germline V gene lookup returns CDR1 DFQATT and CDR2 SNEGSKA (reference sequence). The CDR3 has 16 residues. In DNA form, the CDR3 reads TGCAGTGCTAGGGGGGATGCGGGAGGGCCGAGAAACGAGCAGTACTTA. Its protein is CSARGDAGGPRNEQYL.

Of note for this clonotype: This may be a read error, as it is one base from a much larger clone. The chain employs TRBV7-9 and TRBJ2-7; D gene uncertain. V was clipped by 5 bases and J by 7 bases, with 15 bases between them. The CDR3 sequence is 13 residues long. The germline V gene encodes CDR1 SEHNR and CDR2 FQNEAQ (reference sequence). CDR3 sequence: CASSNELTVEQYF. The CDR3 DNA reads TGTGCCAGCAGCAACGAACTGACCGTGGAGCAGTACTTC.

The chain's CDR3 is CASSPVANPSVGETQYF. The CDR3 DNA follows: TGTGCCAGCTCACCAGTGGCAAACCCCAGCGTCGGAGAGACCCAGTACTTC. The chain carries TRBV18 and TRBJ2-5; D is ambiguous. Germline CDR1 and CDR2: KGHSH and LQKENI. V dropped 2 bases and J dropped 4 bases, with 20 bases sitting between them. The CDR3 runs to 17 residues.

With regard to this clonotype: A much larger clone lies one base from this, so it may be a read error. This chain joins TRBV19 and TRBJ1-1, with a weak D call TRBD1 (5 bases). The CDR3 sequence is 16 residues long. CDR1 and CDR2 from the germline V gene are LNHDA and SQIVND (reference sequence). As DNA, the CDR3 is TGTGCCAGTAGTATCAGGCAGGGAGGGGCGAACACTGAAGCTTTATTT. Translating gives CASSIRQGGANTEALF.

This clonotype was found once. A much larger clone lies a single base off, so this may be a read error. The V gene is TRBV2, the J gene TRBJ2-1; TRBD2 matches 7 bases. J lost 7 bases, V lost 7 bases, and 10 bases had no gene match. The V gene's germline CDR1 is SNHLY and CDR2 FYNNEI. The CDR3 runs to 14 residues. The CDR3 sequence: CASTPGTTSNEQFF. The CDR3 coding sequence is TGTGCCAGCACCCCCGGGACTACTAGTAATGAGCAGTTCTTC.

At least ten counts were recorded for this clonotype. The chain couples TRBV20-1 to TRBJ2-5, with D tentatively TRBD1 (6 bases). Trimming took 4 bases from V and 7 from J, leaving 16 bases between them. CDR3 length: 13 amino acids. Germline CDR1 DFQATT, CDR2 SNEGSKA (reference sequence). The CDR3 region is CSANRVGPGTQYF. CDR3 nucleotide sequence: TGCAGTGCTAACAGGGTCGGCCCGGGGACCCAGTACTTC.

This clonotype was counted many times. This chain connects TRBV20-1 to TRBJ2-2; 11 bases agree with TRBD2. The CDR3 spans 15 residues. The ends lost 5 bases at V and 1 base at J; junction bases unmatched: 3. Per the germline V gene, CDR1 is DFQATT and CDR2 is SNEGSKA (reference sequence). The CDR3, as DNA: TGCAGTGCTGTTGGACTAGCGGGGAACACCGGGGAGCTGTTTTTT. This translates into CSAVGLAGNTGELFF.